This entry describes one T cell receptor beta chain. This sample was included in a study of blood T cell repertoires in COVID-19. Profiled with immunoSEQ multiplex PCR; TCRdb holds only in-frame clones, not every one. The sample holds 150,000 to 200,000 clones, roughly 80% seen once. The J segment lost 9 bases and the V segment lost 0 bases, leaving 8 bases of the junction unmatched. Germline V gene sequence: CDR1 LNHNV, CDR2 YYDKDF (reference sequence). The CDR3 is 14 amino acids. This TCR derives from a human donor with acute or convalescent COVID-19. The donor label of this sample is uncertain. The sequenced sample was peripheral blood. V gene TRBV15 combines with J gene TRBJ2-7; 7 bases map to TRBD2. This CDR3 is CATSRDKGRDAQYF. The CDR3, as DNA: TGTGCCACCAGCAGAGATAAGGGGAGGGACGCGCAGTACTTC.